This TCR beta chain derives from a study of blood T cells in healthy people across ages. The second PCR ran about 7 to 12 cycles with a sample-barcoded 5' primer and J-beta primers. A tag from a template-switch adaptor with 12 random nucleotides marked each cDNA molecule. TCRdb re-called the 5' RACE reads through MiXCR, storing one row per CDR3 protein. This sample carries under 1,000,000 distinct CDR3 sequences, around 36% of them seen once, and the ten largest clones take around 13%. The V gene's germline CDR1 is SGHTA and CDR2 FQGNSA. The CDR3 is 12 residues long. V was trimmed by 1 base and J by 7 bases, leaving 5 bases between them. Total RNA was isolated from each sample in quantities of at least 5 micrograms. Of note for this clonotype: The antigen is undetermined.

Findings of the study overall: Older individuals had lower TCR beta diversity per million T cells (the decline was roughly linear). Expanded clonotype shifts may have been confounded, as the donors had an unknown CMV status.

The J gene is TRBJ1-5, the V gene TRBV7-2, with unresolved D. The TCR was taken from a man younger than 35 in good health. What was sequenced was blood. CDR3 coding DNA: TGTGCCAGCAGCTTAGTTATGCAGCCCCAGCATTTT. Its protein is CASSLVMQPQHF.